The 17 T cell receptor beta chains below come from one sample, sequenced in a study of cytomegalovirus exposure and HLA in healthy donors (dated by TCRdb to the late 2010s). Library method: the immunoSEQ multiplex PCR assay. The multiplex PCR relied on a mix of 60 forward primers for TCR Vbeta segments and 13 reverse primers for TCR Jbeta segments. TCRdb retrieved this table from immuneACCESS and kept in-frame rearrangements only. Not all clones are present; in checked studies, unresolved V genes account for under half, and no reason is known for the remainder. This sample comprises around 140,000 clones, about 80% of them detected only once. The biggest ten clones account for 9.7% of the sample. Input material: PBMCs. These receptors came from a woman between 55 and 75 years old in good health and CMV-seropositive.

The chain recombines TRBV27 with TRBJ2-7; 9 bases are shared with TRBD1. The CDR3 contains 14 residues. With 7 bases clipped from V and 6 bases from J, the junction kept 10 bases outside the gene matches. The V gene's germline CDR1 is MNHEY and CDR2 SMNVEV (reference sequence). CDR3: CASNSGTGKGEQYF. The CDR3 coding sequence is TGTGCCAGCAATTCAGGGACAGGGAAGGGCGAGCAGTACTTC.

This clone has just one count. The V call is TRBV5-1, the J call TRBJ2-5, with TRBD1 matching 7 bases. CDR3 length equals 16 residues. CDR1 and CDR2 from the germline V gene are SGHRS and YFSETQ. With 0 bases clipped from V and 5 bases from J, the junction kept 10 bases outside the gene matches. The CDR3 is CASSLVVTGRKETQYF. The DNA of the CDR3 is TGCGCCAGCAGCTTGGTAGTGACAGGGCGGAAGGAGACCCAGTACTTC. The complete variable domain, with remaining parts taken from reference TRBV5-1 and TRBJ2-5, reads KAGVTQTPRYLIKTRGQQVTLSCSPISGHRSVSWYQQTPGQGLQFLFEYFSETQRNKGNFPGRFSGRQFSNSRSEMNVSTLELGDSALYLCASSLVVTGRKETQYFGPGTRLLVL.

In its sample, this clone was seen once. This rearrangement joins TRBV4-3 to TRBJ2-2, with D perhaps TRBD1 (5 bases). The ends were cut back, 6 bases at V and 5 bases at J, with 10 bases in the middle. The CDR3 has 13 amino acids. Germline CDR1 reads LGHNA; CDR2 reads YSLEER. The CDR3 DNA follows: TGCGCCAGCAGGCAAAAGGGGACCGGGGAGCTGTTTTTT. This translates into CASRQKGTGELFF.

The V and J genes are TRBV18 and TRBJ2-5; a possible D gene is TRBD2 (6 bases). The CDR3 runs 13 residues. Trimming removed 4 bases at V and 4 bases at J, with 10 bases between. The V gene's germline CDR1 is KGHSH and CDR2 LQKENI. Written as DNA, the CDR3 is TGTGCCAGCTCACGCCTCGGGAGAGAGACCCAGTACTTC. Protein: CASSRLGRETQYF.

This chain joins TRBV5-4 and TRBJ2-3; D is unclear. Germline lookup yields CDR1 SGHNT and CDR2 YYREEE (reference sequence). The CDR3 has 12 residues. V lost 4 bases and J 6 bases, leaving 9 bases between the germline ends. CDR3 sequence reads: CASSLLPDTQYF. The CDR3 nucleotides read TGTGCCAGCAGCCTCCTCCCGGATACGCAGTATTTT.

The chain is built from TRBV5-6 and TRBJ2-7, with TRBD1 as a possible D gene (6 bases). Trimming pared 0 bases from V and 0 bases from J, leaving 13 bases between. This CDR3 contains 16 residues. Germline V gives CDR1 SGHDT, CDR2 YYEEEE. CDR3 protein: CASSLGGTGFSYEQYF. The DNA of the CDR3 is TGTGCCAGCAGCTTGGGGGGTACAGGGTTCTCCTACGAGCAGTACTTC.

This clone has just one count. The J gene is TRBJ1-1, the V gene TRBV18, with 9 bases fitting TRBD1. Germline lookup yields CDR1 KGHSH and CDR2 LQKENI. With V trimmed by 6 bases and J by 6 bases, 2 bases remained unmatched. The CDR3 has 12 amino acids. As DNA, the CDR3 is TGTGCCAGCTCCTACAGGGGGCCTGAAGCTTTCTTT. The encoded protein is CASSYRGPEAFF.

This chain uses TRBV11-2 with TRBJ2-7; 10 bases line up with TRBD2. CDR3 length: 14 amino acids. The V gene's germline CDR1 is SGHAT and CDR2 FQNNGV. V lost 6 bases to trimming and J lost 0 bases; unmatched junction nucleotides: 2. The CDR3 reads CASSTSGTSYEQYF. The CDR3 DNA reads TGTGCCAGCAGTACTAGCGGGACCTCCTACGAGCAGTACTTC.

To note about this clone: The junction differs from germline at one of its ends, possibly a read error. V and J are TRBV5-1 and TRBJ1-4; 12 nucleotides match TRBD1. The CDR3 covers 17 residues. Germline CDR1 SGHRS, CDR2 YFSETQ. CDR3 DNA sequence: TGCGCCAGCAAGTTTGGGGACAGGGGGCCCGTAGGAGAAATACTGTTTTTT. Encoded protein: CASKFGDRGPVGEILFF.

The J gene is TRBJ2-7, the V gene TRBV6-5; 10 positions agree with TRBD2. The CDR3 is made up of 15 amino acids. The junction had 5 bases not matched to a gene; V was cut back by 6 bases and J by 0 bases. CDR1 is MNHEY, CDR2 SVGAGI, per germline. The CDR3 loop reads CASSLAGAVSYEQYF. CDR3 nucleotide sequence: TGTGCCAGCAGCCTAGCGGGAGCCGTCTCCTACGAGCAGTACTTC.

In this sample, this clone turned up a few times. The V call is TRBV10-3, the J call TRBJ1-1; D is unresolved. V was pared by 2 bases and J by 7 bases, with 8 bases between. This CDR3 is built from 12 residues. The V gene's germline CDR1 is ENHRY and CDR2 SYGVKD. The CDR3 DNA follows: TGTGCCATCAGTGAGGGGGAGGGTGAAGCTTTCTTT. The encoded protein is CAISEGEGEAFF.

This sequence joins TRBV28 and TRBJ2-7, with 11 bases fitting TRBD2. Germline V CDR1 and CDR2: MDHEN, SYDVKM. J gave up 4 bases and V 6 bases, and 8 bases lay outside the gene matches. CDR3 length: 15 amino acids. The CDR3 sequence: CASRPYTSGSYEQYF. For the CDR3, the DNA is TGTGCCAGCAGACCTTACACTAGCGGGAGTTACGAGCAGTACTTC.

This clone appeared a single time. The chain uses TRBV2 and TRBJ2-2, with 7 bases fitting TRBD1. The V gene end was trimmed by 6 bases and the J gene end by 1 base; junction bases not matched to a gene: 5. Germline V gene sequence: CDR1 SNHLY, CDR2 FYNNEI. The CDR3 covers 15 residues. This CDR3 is CASSLTGVNTGELFF. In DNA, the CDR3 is TGTGCCAGCAGCCTTACAGGGGTGAACACCGGGGAGCTGTTTTTT.

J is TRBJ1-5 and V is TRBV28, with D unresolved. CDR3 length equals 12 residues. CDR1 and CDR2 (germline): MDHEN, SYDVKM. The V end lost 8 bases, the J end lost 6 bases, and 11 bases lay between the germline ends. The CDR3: CASGSYGQPQHF. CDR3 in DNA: TGTGCCAGCGGTTCCTATGGTCAGCCCCAGCATTTT. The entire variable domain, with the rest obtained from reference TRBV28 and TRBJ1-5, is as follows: DVKVTQSSRYLVKRTGEKVFLECVQDMDHENMFWYRQDPGLGLRLIYFSYDVKMKEKGDIPEGYSVSREKKERFSLILESASTNQTSMYLCASGSYGQPQHFGDGTRLSIL.

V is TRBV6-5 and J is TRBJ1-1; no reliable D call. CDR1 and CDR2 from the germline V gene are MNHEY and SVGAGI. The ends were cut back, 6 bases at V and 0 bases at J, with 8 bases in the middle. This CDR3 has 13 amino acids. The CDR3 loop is CASSGSVNTEAFF. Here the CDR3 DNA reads TGTGCCAGCAGCGGTAGCGTGAACACTGAAGCTTTCTTT.

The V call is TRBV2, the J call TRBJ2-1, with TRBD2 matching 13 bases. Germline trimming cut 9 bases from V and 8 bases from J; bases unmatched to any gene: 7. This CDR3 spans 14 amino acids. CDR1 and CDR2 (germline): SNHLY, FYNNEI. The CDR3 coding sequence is TGTGCCAGTGAACTAGCGGGAGGGCCGTATGAGCAGTTCTTC. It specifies CASELAGGPYEQFF.

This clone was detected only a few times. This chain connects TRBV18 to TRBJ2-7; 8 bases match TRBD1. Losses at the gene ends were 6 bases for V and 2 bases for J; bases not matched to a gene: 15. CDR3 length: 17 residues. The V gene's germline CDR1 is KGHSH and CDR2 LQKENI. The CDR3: CASSPGGGQPKTYEQYF. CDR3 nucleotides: TGTGCCAGCTCCCCAGGGGGCGGACAGCCAAAAACCTACGAGCAGTACTTC.